The 11 T cell receptor beta chains in this list originate from one sample, sequenced in a study of blood T cells in healthy people across ages. It was with a sample-barcoded 5' primer and a J-beta primer mix that a second PCR of roughly 6 to 12 cycles was run. From the 5' RACE reads, TCRdb called clonotypes with MiXCR, one entry per CDR3 protein. The sample consists of roughly 1.6 million distinct CDR3 sequences, roughly 30% of them appearing once. The specimen was blood. These receptors were collected from a woman aged 25 to 39 in good health.

The rearrangement uses TRBV2 and TRBJ2-3, with a weak D call TRBD2 (6 bases). CDR3 length equals 16 residues. Trimming stripped 4 bases from V and 0 bases from J, with 14 bases between. Germline V CDR1 and CDR2: SNHLY, FYNNEI. The CDR3 reads CASSVAAGYSTDTQYF. The CDR3 coding sequence is TGTGCCAGCAGTGTAGCCGCGGGGTATAGCACAGATACGCAGTATTTT.

J is TRBJ1-1 and V is TRBV29-1; D is unclear. Germline values: CDR1 SQVTM, CDR2 ANQGSEA. The length of the CDR3 is 11 residues. The germline V and J ends were trimmed by 4 bases and 6 bases, with 9 bases remaining between them. The CDR3 sequence is CSVVTGAEAFF. CDR3 sequence (DNA): TGCAGCGTTGTCACTGGGGCTGAAGCTTTCTTT.

This clonotype showed up many times. The genes are TRBV20-1 and TRBJ2-6; D unresolved. The CDR3 consists of 13 residues. Germline V CDR1 and CDR2: DFQATT, SNEGSKA (reference sequence). Trimming took off 7 bases at V and 0 bases at J, with 7 bases between the two ends. CDR3 sequence reads: CSVPTSGANVLTF. For the CDR3, the DNA is TGCAGTGTGCCAACCTCTGGGGCCAACGTCCTGACTTTC.

This clonotype showed up just once. The conserved phenylalanine or tryptophan normally closing the CDR3 is absent here, so this likely arose from a read error. V gene TRBV6-4 combines with J gene TRBJ2-7, with a weak D call TRBD2 (6 bases). Deletions cut 0 bases from V and 2 bases from J, with 17 bases between. The CDR3 is 17 residues long. Germline V CDR1 and CDR2: MRHNA, SNTAGT. The CDR3 nucleotides read TGTGCCAGCAGTGACTCGAGGGACTTGCGGGTTACCTACGAGCAGTACCTC. Translation: CASSDSRDLRVTYEQYL.

In this sample, this clonotype turned up a few times. The junction shows a germline mismatch at one end, possibly a read error. The V and J genes are TRBV28 and TRBJ2-3; 8 bases match TRBD2. This CDR3 region has 16 residues. Per the germline V gene, CDR1 is MDHEN and CDR2 is SYDVKM. The CDR3 DNA is TGTGCCAGCACCATAGGGGCGGGAGGAGGCACTGATACGCAGTATTTT. This translates into CASTIGAGGGTDTQYF.

This clonotype occurred a few times. The chain couples TRBV7-9 to TRBJ2-5, with TRBD1 identical over 10 bases. Germline trimming cut 5 bases from V and 1 base from J; bases unmatched to any gene: 7. The CDR3 covers 16 residues. CDR1 and CDR2 from the germline V gene are SEHNR and FQNEAQ (reference sequence). CDR3 DNA sequence: TGTGCCAGCAGCCTCGGGGACAGGGGTTTCCAAGAGACCCAGTACTTC. Its translation: CASSLGDRGFQETQYF.

J is TRBJ2-7 and V is TRBV28, with 9 bases that match TRBD1. This CDR3 has 15 amino acids. CDR1 is MDHEN and CDR2 is SYDVKM in the germline V gene. V shed 6 bases and J 7 bases; nucleotides not matched to a gene: 13. The CDR3 sequence is CASRSPGQGTWEQYF. In nucleotides, the CDR3 is TGTGCCAGCAGATCCCCGGGACAGGGAACTTGGGAGCAGTACTTC.

The chain employs TRBV5-1 and TRBJ1-2, with D hard to call. The germline V gene has CDR1 SGHRS and CDR2 YFSETQ. The V gene lost 0 bases and the J gene lost 6 bases, with 9 bases spanning the gap. The CDR3 consists of 13 residues. CDR3 bases: TGCGCCAGCAGCTTGGGGGAGGGTCATGGCTACACCTTC. It translates to CASSLGEGHGYTF. Full variable domain (missing parts from reference TRBV5-1 and TRBJ1-2): KAGVTQTPRYLIKTRGQQVTLSCSPISGHRSVSWYQQTPGQGLQFLFEYFSETQRNKGNFPGRFSGRQFSNSRSEMNVSTLELGDSALYLCASSLGEGHGYTFGSGTRLTVV.

This CDR3 is CATLDSSSYNEQFF. CDR3 nucleotide sequence: TGTGCCACCCTGGACAGCAGCTCCTACAATGAGCAGTTCTTC. The V and J genes are TRBV10-3 and TRBJ2-1; D possibly corresponds to TRBD1 (6 bases). The germline CDR1 and CDR2 sequences are ENHRY and SYGVKD. This CDR3 is 14 amino acids long. The V end was cut by 10 bases, the J end by 0 bases, with 13 bases between.

Ten or more counts support this clonotype. The chain joins TRBV6-6 to TRBJ2-7; 9 bases fit TRBD2. Germline loops: CDR1 MNHNY, CDR2 SVGAGI (reference sequence). The V gene end was trimmed by 2 bases and the J gene end by 3 bases; junction bases not matched to a gene: 2. The CDR3 is made up of 14 amino acids. The CDR3 region has the DNA TGTGCCAGCAGTTACGGTAGCGGGAGCTACGAGCAGTACTTC. This gives the protein CASSYGSGSYEQYF.

The chain joins TRBV7-6 to TRBJ2-5; 8 nucleotides align to TRBD2. The CDR3 is made up of 14 amino acids. Germline V CDR1 and CDR2: SGHVS, FNYEAQ. V lost 4 bases to trimming and J lost 5 bases; unmatched junction nucleotides: 6. The chain's CDR3 is CASSSGGIRETQYF. The CDR3 DNA follows: TGTGCCAGCAGCTCGGGGGGGATTCGGGAGACCCAGTACTTC.